A selection of T cell receptor beta chains follows, all from one sample in a study of T cell repertoires in cytomegalovirus infection. TCRdb processed the reads anew with MiXCR; each CDR3 protein has one entry. The sample lists approximately 76,000 distinct CDR3 sequences, about 3.8% occurring once. Material: PBMCs. Receptors were obtained from a human donor in good health (CMV status not recorded). Some clones in this sample may be carry-over from other donors' samples. Both conserved end residues are trimmed from each CDR3.

>11|TRBV29-1|TRBJ2-5
SVGFGVGETQY
>12|TRBV7-2|TRBJ1-6
ASSLDPRDSLLH
>11|TRBV6-2/TRBV6-3|TRBJ2-6
ASSYVRLGVLT
>10|TRBV30|TRBJ1-2
AWSVRGDGYT
>14|TRBV7-8|TRBJ2-3
ASSLARGWETDTQY
>14|TRBV28|TRBJ2-7
ASNFIRGKSPYEQY
>12|TRBV7-2|TRBJ1-5
ASSKKSNGQPQH
>11|TRBV19|TRBJ2-1
ATRHASYNEQF
>14|TRBV7-3|TRBJ2-3
ASSLNPSMLTDTQY
>15|TRBV7-9|TRBJ1-2
ASSSPGQGKYNYGYT
>15|TRBV7-6|TRBJ1-3
ASSPRTGTLSGNTIY
>9|TRBV27|TRBJ1-1
ASRRGFEAF
>12|TRBV20-1|TRBJ1-1
SASPSGRGARAF
>13|TRBV14|TRBJ2-1
ASSQVGFSYNEQF
>14|TRBV7-2|TRBJ2-2
ASSLVRAPNTGELF
>13|TRBV2|TRBJ1-2
ASTLGHGVDYGYT
>11|TRBV7-8|TRBJ1-3
ASSRSGGNTIY
>13|TRBV28|TRBJ1-6
ASSLGDRDNSPLH
>13|TRBV4-3|TRBJ1-5
ASSRYWDSNQPQH
>12|TRBV7-8|TRBJ1-5
ASSLSGTNQPQH
>12|TRBV28|TRBJ2-5
ASSETGFQETQY
>14|TRBV7-2|TRBJ2-7
ASSGGWRTNRYEQY
>13|TRBV20-1|TRBJ1-5
SAPRTGGTDQPQH
>11|TRBV19|TRBJ2-2
ASRDRAPGELF
>12|TRBV5-4|TRBJ2-5
ASSLSLGGETQY
>11|TRBV29-1|TRBJ1-1
SVESKGTGEAF
>9|TRBV28|TRBJ1-2
ASRILGGYT